This T cell receptor beta chain was obtained from a study of cytomegalovirus exposure and HLA in healthy donors. The PCR was carried out with 60 Vbeta primers and 13 Jbeta primers. Authors' processing steps: In a later analysis, 79 million or so unique TCR beta chains included roughly 11 million shared by two or more donors. The assay was immunoSEQ multiplex PCR, and TCRdb's table has in-frame clones only and misses some. V and J calls plus clone size are reproduced from that table; the DNA served to infer D and trimming. The sample has about 120,000 clones, approximately 80% seen once. Findings of the study overall: By HLA locus, TCR association rates varied in a later analysis, with DRB1 showing the most and HLA-C the fewest. Immune exposure information comprised only CMV serostatus. Roughly uniform depth of sequencing across donors was assumed in presence/absence analyses.

The CDR3 runs to 14 residues. V gave up 3 bases and J gave up 0 bases, with 6 bases separating them. The germline gives CDR1 WSHSY, CDR2 SAAADI. With respect to this clone: The target antigen is unknown.

This clonotype was obtained from a middle-aged man in good health and CMV-seropositive. The chain employs TRBV10-2 and TRBJ1-5; D gene unclear. Material: PBMCs. In DNA form, the CDR3 reads TGCGCCAGCAGTGATAGCCATAGCAATCAGCCCCAGCATTTT. It translates to CASSDSHSNQPQHF.